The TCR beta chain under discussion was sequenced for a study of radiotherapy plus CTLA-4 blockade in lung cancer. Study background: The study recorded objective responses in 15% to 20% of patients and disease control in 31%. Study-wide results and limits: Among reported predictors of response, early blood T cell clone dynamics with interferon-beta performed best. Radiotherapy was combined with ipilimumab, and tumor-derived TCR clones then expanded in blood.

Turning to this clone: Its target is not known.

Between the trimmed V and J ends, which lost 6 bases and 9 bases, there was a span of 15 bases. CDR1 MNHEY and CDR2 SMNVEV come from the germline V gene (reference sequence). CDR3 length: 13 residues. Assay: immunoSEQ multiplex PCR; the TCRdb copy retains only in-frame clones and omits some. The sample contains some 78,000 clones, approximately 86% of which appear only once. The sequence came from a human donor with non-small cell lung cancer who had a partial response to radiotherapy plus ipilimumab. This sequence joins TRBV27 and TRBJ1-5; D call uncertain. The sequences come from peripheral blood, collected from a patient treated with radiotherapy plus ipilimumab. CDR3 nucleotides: TGTGCCAGCAGGGGCCCTCCAGGCTTGCCCCAGCATTTT. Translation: CASRGPPGLPQHF.